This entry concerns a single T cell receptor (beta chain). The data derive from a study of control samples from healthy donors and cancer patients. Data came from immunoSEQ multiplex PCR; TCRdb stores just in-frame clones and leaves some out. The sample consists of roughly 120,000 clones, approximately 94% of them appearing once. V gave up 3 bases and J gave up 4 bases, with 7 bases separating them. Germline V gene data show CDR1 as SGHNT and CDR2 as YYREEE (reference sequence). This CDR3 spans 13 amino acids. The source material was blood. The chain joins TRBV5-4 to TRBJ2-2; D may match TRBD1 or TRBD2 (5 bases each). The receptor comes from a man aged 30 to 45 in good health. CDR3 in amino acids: CASSWGSTGELFF. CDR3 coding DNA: TGTGCCAGCAGCTGGGGGAGCACCGGGGAGCTGTTTTTT.